This T cell receptor beta chain was recorded in a study of T cells expressing NK-cell markers. Germline CDR1 and CDR2: MNHEY and SMNVEV (reference sequence). This CDR3 has 14 amino acids. TCRdb reprocessed the 5' RACE reads and stores each CDR3 protein as one record, lacking DNA. This repertoire includes hundreds of thousands of distinct CDR3 sequences. Sequenced material: blood T cells: a sorted CD56 or NKG2C T cell subset, CD4+ or CD8+ T cells, or bulk PBMC T cells (not recorded which). The chain uses TRBV27 and TRBJ1-1; TCRdb calls TRBD1, which cannot be checked without DNA. This sequence originates from a woman between 18 and 70 years old in good health. The CDR3 sequence: CASRSQTVNTEAFF.